Listed below are T cell receptor beta chains from one sample, sequenced in a study of shared clonotypes between healthy human individuals. TCRdb keeps only in-frame clones here, not all; method: immunoSEQ multiplex PCR. The table records 950,000 to 1,300,000 clones, around 75% of them present only once. The sequencing input was memory CD4+ T cells sorted from blood. These receptors were obtained from a man aged 18 to 35 in good health. Both conserved end residues are part of each CDR3. Each record gives: clone size, D gene, V gene, J gene, CDR3 protein, CDR3 DNA. The D gene is left open where the match is weak. Clone size is stated in some rows and not others, as once, few, many or a class when expanded.

size: NA
D: NA
V: TRBV6-5
J: TRBJ1-5
CDR3: CASRQGEQPQHF
DNA: TGTGCCAGCAGACAGGGTGAACAGCCCCAGCATTTT

size: NA
D: NA
V: TRBV9
J: TRBJ2-2
CDR3: CASSPRTVATGELFF
DNA: TGTGCCAGCAGCCCTAGGACAGTGGCAACCGGGGAGCTGTTTTTT

size: NA
D: TRBD1
V: TRBV5-5
J: TRBJ1-2
CDR3: CASSSGTGVGSGYTF
DNA: TGTGCCAGCAGCTCCGGGACAGGGGTAGGAAGTGGCTACACCTTC

size: many
D: TRBD1
V: TRBV7-9
J: TRBJ2-3
CDR3: CASSQTGGATDTQYF
DNA: TGTGCCAGCAGCCAGACAGGGGGCGCAACAGATACGCAGTATTTT

size: NA
D: NA
V: TRBV6-1
J: TRBJ1-1
CDR3: CASSNLQGGNTEAFF
DNA: TGTGCCAGCAGTAACTTACAGGGTGGCAACACTGAAGCTTTCTTT

size: NA
D: NA
V: TRBV6-1
J: TRBJ1-4
CDR3: CASSDSTNEKLFF
DNA: TGTGCCAGCAGTGACAGCACTAATGAAAAACTGTTTTTT

size: NA
D: NA
V: TRBV10-3
J: TRBJ1-5
CDR3: CAIGDPAGRQPQHF
DNA: TGTGCCATCGGTGATCCGGCAGGGCGGCAGCCCCAGCATTTT

size: NA
D: NA
V: TRBV7-2
J: TRBJ2-5
CDR3: CASRDPGRETQYF
DNA: TGTGCCAGCCGCGACCCCGGGAGAGAGACCCAGTACTTC

size: NA
D: NA
V: TRBV5-5
J: TRBJ1-2
CDR3: CASSLQGDYGYTF
DNA: TGTGCCAGCAGCTTACAAGGGGACTATGGCTACACCTTC

size: NA
D: TRBD2
V: TRBV5-4
J: TRBJ2-5
CDR3: CASSLELAGSKTQYF
DNA: TGTGCCAGCAGCTTGGAGCTAGCGGGGTCGAAGACCCAGTACTTC

size: NA
D: NA
V: TRBV19
J: TRBJ1-1
CDR3: CASSMGFGSTEAFF
DNA: TGTGCCAGTAGTATGGGGTTTGGGTCGACTGAAGCTTTCTTT

size: NA
D: NA
V: TRBV30
J: TRBJ1-5
CDR3: CAWSVWGQGANQPQHF
DNA: TGTGCCTGGAGTGTATGGGGTCAGGGCGCCAATCAGCCCCAGCATTTT

size: NA
D: TRBD2
V: TRBV28
J: TRBJ2-5
CDR3: CASSSPGTSGGASFKTQYF
DNA: TGTGCCAGCAGTTCCCCAGGGACTAGCGGGGGGGCCAGTTTTAAGACCCAGTACTTC

size: NA
D: NA
V: TRBV6-1
J: TRBJ1-6
CDR3: CASSAPLYPRPLHF
DNA: TGTGCCAGCAGTGCCCCCTTATACCCTCGACCCCTCCACTTT

size: once
D: TRBD1
V: TRBV18
J: TRBJ1-3
CDR3: CASSLGQGNTIYF
DNA: TGTGCCAGCTCACTGGGACAGGGAAACACCATATATTTT

size: NA
D: NA
V: TRBV14
J: TRBJ2-5
CDR3: CASSRYQALARQETQYF
DNA: TGTGCCAGCAGCCGATACCAGGCCCTAGCGAGACAAGAGACCCAGTACTTC

size: NA
D: TRBD1
V: TRBV10-3
J: TRBJ2-5
CDR3: CAINGQGQETQYF
DNA: TGTGCCATCAACGGACAGGGTCAAGAGACCCAGTACTTC

size: once
D: NA
V: TRBV2
J: TRBJ2-1
CDR3: CASSPVQLEVNEQFF
DNA: TGTGCCAGCAGCCCCGTTCAACTCGAAGTGAATGAGCAGTTCTTC

size: NA
D: NA
V: TRBV30
J: TRBJ2-2
CDR3: CAWSVRSTGELFF
DNA: TGTGCCTGGAGTGTACGAAGCACCGGGGAGCTGTTTTTT

size: NA
D: NA
V: TRBV10-2
J: TRBJ1-5
CDR3: CASSESALGGNQPQHF
DNA: TGCGCCAGCAGTGAGTCGGCCTTGGGGGGCAATCAGCCCCAGCATTTT

size: NA
D: NA
V: TRBV19
J: TRBJ2-1
CDR3: CASRPPGSGYNEQFF
DNA: TGTGCCAGCCGTCCCCCAGGGTCCGGGTACAATGAGCAGTTCTTC

size: NA
D: NA
V: TRBV6-6
J: TRBJ2-6
CDR3: CASTQSMRGANVLTF
DNA: TGTGCCAGCACCCAATCTATGAGGGGGGCCAACGTCCTGACTTTC

size: NA
D: NA
V: TRBV11-2
J: TRBJ1-6
CDR3: CASSEVGYNSPLHF
DNA: TGTGCCAGCAGCGAGGTGGGGTATAATTCACCCCTCCACTTT

size: NA
D: NA
V: TRBV5-4
J: TRBJ2-3
CDR3: CASSPDYRHTDTQYF
DNA: TGTGCCAGCAGCCCGGACTACCGACACACAGATACGCAGTATTTT

size: NA
D: NA
V: TRBV5-1
J: TRBJ2-2
CDR3: CASSSTNTGELFF
DNA: TGCGCCAGCAGCTCCACCAACACCGGGGAGCTGTTTTTT

size: NA
D: NA
V: TRBV28
J: TRBJ1-5
CDR3: CASSHGDQPQHF
DNA: TGTGCCAGCAGCCATGGGGATCAGCCCCAGCATTTT

size: few
D: NA
V: TRBV11-2
J: TRBJ2-1
CDR3: CASSLVRSASNEQFF
DNA: TGTGCCAGCAGCTTAGTTCGTTCGGCATCCAATGAGCAGTTCTTC

size: few
D: TRBD2
V: TRBV6-1
J: TRBJ2-5
CDR3: CASSVRGGEETQYF
DNA: TGTGCCAGCAGCGTCCGCGGGGGGGAAGAGACCCAGTACTTC

size: NA
D: NA
V: TRBV10-3
J: TRBJ2-2
CDR3: CAISAAALLKELFF
DNA: TGTGCCATCAGTGCAGCGGCCCTTCTAAAGGAGCTGTTTTTT

size: NA
D: NA
V: TRBV19
J: TRBJ1-2
CDR3: CASSKRDQYGYTF
DNA: TGTGCCAGTAGTAAACGGGACCAGTATGGCTACACCTTC

size: NA
D: NA
V: TRBV9
J: TRBJ1-6
CDR3: CASSAVERGPLHF
DNA: TGTGCCAGCAGCGCAGTAGAGAGGGGACCCCTCCACTTT

size: NA
D: NA
V: TRBV18
J: TRBJ1-6
CDR3: CASSPAGSYNSPLHF
DNA: TGTGCCAGCTCACCAGCCGGCAGCTATAATTCACCCCTCCACTTT

size: NA
D: NA
V: TRBV21-1
J: TRBJ2-3
CDR3: CASSKAGERSTDTQYF
DNA: TGTGCCAGCAGCAAAGCGGGGGAAAGAAGCACAGATACGCAGTATTTT

size: once
D: TRBD2
V: TRBV5-4
J: TRBJ2-1
CDR3: CASSRTSGSYNEQFF
DNA: TGTGCCAGCAGCCGGACTAGCGGCTCCTACAATGAGCAGTTCTTC

size: NA
D: NA
V: TRBV9
J: TRBJ2-3
CDR3: CASSVAGGTTTDTQYF
DNA: TGTGCCAGCAGCGTAGCTGGCGGGACGACCACAGATACGCAGTATTTT

size: NA
D: TRBD1
V: TRBV6-6
J: TRBJ1-6
CDR3: CASRPGTGWNSPLHF
DNA: TGTGCCAGCAGGCCGGGGACAGGGTGGAATTCACCCCTCCACTTT

size: NA
D: NA
V: TRBV6-1
J: TRBJ2-5
CDR3: CASSDWGETQYF
DNA: TGTGCCAGCAGTGACTGGGGAGAGACCCAGTACTTC

size: once
D: TRBD2
V: TRBV18
J: TRBJ2-5
CDR3: CASSPPGAWTSGLQETQYF
DNA: TGTGCCAGCTCACCACCGGGAGCATGGACTAGCGGACTTCAAGAGACCCAGTACTTC

size: NA
D: NA
V: TRBV5-4
J: TRBJ2-7
CDR3: CASSLDPRTTYEQYF
DNA: TGTGCCAGCAGCTTGGACCCACGGACCACCTACGAGCAGTACTTC

size: NA
D: NA
V: TRBV7-7
J: TRBJ2-5
CDR3: CASSLKPRETQYF
DNA: TGTGCTAGCAGCTTAAAACCTAGAGAGACCCAGTACTTC

size: once
D: NA
V: TRBV5-4
J: TRBJ2-7
CDR3: CASSLSGNYEQYF
DNA: TGTGCCAGCAGCCTATCTGGTAACTACGAGCAGTACTTC

size: few
D: NA
V: TRBV5-8
J: TRBJ1-2
CDR3: CASSSRQNFNYGYTF
DNA: TGTGCCAGCAGCTCACGACAGAACTTTAACTATGGCTACACCTTC